The 29 T cell receptor beta chains given below trace back to one sample, sequenced in a study of TIL therapy for anti-PD-1-resistant metastatic lung cancer (dated by TCRdb to the early 2020s). TCR beta CDR3 regions were amplified from genomic DNA by bias-controlled multiplex PCR with the immunoSEQ v3 hsTCRB kit. TCRdb carries this immuneACCESS record with in-frame sequences only. Its versions omit some clonotypes, under half of them owing to an unresolved V gene in the studies checked, with the rest unexplained. For this sample there are tens of thousands of clones; more than 60% appear just once. Jointly, the top ten make up less than 8.5% of the sample. This sample's time point label indicates: pre-treatment sample, taken before nivolumab and TIL therapy. The sample consisted of blood, taken at baseline. The receptors originated from a person between 25 and 80 years old with non-small cell lung cancer.

The gene calls are TRBV30 and TRBJ2-7; D is perhaps TRBD1 (6 bases). CDR3 length: 17 residues. V was shortened by 2 bases and J by 0 bases, with 20 bases between the two germline ends. Looked up from germline, CDR1 is GTSNPN and CDR2 is SVGIG (reference sequence). This CDR3 reads CAWSMGAVVLSSYEQYF. In nucleotides, the CDR3 is TGTGCCTGGAGTATGGGGGCAGTGGTTCTAAGCTCCTACGAGCAGTACTTC.

The J gene is TRBJ2-3, the V gene TRBV4-1; D remains ambiguous. CDR3 length equals 12 residues. Per germline, CDR1 MGHRA and CDR2 YSYEKL. Trimming stripped 1 base from V and 8 bases from J, with 7 bases between. The CDR3 region has the DNA TGCGCCAGCAGCCAAGTAGGCGGTACGCAGTATTTT. Its translation is CASSQVGGTQYF.

This chain uses TRBV7-2 with TRBJ1-2; 12 bases are a match to TRBD1. The V gene end was trimmed by 3 bases and the J gene end by 7 bases; junction bases not matched to a gene: 6. Looked up from germline, CDR1 is SGHTA and CDR2 is FQGNSA. The CDR3 consists of 15 residues. Written as DNA, the CDR3 is TGTGCCAGCAGCTTGGCGGGACAGGGGGCCTTTGGCTACACCTTC. It is translated as CASSLAGQGAFGYTF.

This chain joins TRBV6-4 and TRBJ1-6; 9 bases are shared with TRBD1. CDR3 size: 15 residues. CDR1 MRHNA and CDR2 SNTAGT come from the germline V gene. Trimming took 0 bases from V and 7 from J; bases not matched to a gene: 1. CDR3 nucleotide sequence: TGTGCCAGCAGTGACTCCGGGACAGGGAATTCACCCCTCCACTTT. Translated, it gives CASSDSGTGNSPLHF.

This rearrangement joins TRBV21-1 to TRBJ1-2; the table's D call of TRBD1 was not tested on the DNA. TRBV21-1 is a documented pseudogene. The CDR3 has 15 residues. CDR3 in DNA: TGTGCCAGCAGCAAAGGGGAAGGGGGAAACTATGGCTACACCTTC. Its translation: CASSKGEGGNYGYTF.

The chain couples TRBV11-2 to TRBJ1-1, with D possibly matching TRBD1 (6 bases). This CDR3 has 14 amino acids. The V end was cut by 3 bases, the J end by 3 bases, with 11 bases between. The germline gives CDR1 SGHAT, CDR2 FQNNGV. The CDR3 DNA follows: TGTGCCAGCAGCTTGGACAGCCTTTACACTGAAGCTTTCTTT. Protein sequence: CASSLDSLYTEAFF.

J is TRBJ1-6 and V is TRBV2; D unresolved. The CDR3 covers 12 residues. V was shortened by 6 bases and J by 7 bases, with 7 bases between the two germline ends. CDR1 is SNHLY, CDR2 FYNNEI, per germline. In DNA, the CDR3 is TGTGCCAGCAGGGCAGTAAATTCACCCCTCCACTTT. This encodes CASRAVNSPLHF. Variable domain in full (rest from reference TRBV2 and TRBJ1-6): EPEVTQTPSHQVTQMGQEVILRCVPISNHLYFYWYRQILGQKVEFLVSFYNNEISEKSEIFDDQFSVERPDGSNFTLKIRSTKLEDSAMYFCASRAVNSPLHFGNGTRLTVT.

The chain links TRBV7-2 to TRBJ2-2; no definite D call. The CDR3 consists of 14 residues. The germline gives CDR1 SGHTA, CDR2 FQGNSA. V was cut by 2 bases and J by 4 bases, with 8 bases left in between. The CDR3 region has the DNA TGTGCCAGCAGCTTATCCGTCGGCACCGGGGAGCTGTTTTTT. It codes for CASSLSVGTGELFF.

This chain joins TRBV28 and TRBJ2-1, with D possibly TRBD2 on 6 matching bases. The CDR3 consists of 15 residues. The V end lost 2 bases, the J end lost 6 bases, and 14 bases lay between the germline ends. The germline V gene has CDR1 MDHEN and CDR2 SYDVKM. CDR3 nucleotide sequence: TGTGCCAGCAGTTTAAGTCTAGCGAAGGGCAATGAGCAGTTCTTC. Its translation: CASSLSLAKGNEQFF.

The J gene is TRBJ2-5, the V gene TRBV30; 9 nucleotides line up with TRBD2. J lost 4 bases, V lost 1 base, and 4 bases had no gene match. CDR3 length equals 14 residues. Germline values: CDR1 GTSNPN, CDR2 SVGIG (reference sequence). Written as DNA, the CDR3 is TGTGCCTGGAGTGGGACTAGCGTGCGAGAGACCCAGTACTTC. It is translated as CAWSGTSVRETQYF. The entire variable domain, with the rest obtained from reference TRBV30 and TRBJ2-5, is as follows: SQTIHQWPATLVQPVGSPLSLECTVEGTSNPNLYWYRQAAGRGLQLLFYSVGIGQISSEVPQNLSASRPQDRQFILSSKKLLLSDSGFYLCAWSGTSVRETQYFGPGTRLLVL.

This clone was seen only a few times. The chain combines TRBV7-3 with TRBJ1-1; D is uncertain. Germline CDR1 SGHTA, CDR2 FQGTGA. Trimming removed 5 bases from V and 7 bases from J, with 20 bases in between. This CDR3 has 15 amino acids. The CDR3, as DNA: TGTGCCAGCAGCCCCCGATCCAAGCCCAGCGGTGAAGCTTTCTTT. This codes for CASSPRSKPSGEAFF.

This clone was picked up a small number of times. The chain uses TRBV6-1 and TRBJ1-2, with a tentative D call TRBD1 (5 bases). CDR3 size: 18 residues. Germline assignment: CDR1 MNHNS and CDR2 SASEGT. The V gene lost 4 bases and the J gene lost 4 bases, with 25 bases spanning the gap. Here the CDR3 DNA reads TGTGCCAGCAGTGCCGTCCGTGGGCCAGGGCCTTTCTCCTATGGCTACACCTTC. As protein: CASSAVRGPGPFSYGYTF.

V gene TRBV28 combines with J gene TRBJ2-3; D is perhaps TRBD2 (6 bases). With 5 bases removed from V and 1 base from J, the gap between germline ends came to 16 bases. CDR1 MDHEN and CDR2 SYDVKM come from the germline V gene. This CDR3 contains 16 residues. The DNA of the CDR3 is TGTGCCAGCAGTGGCTTCGCAGCGGGCGGCACAGATACGCAGTATTTT. It yields the protein CASSGFAAGGTDTQYF.

The chain employs TRBV4-3 and TRBJ2-3; the D is unclear. CDR3 size: 15 residues. The germline gives CDR1 LGHNA, CDR2 YSLEER. Trimming removed 3 bases from V and 0 bases from J, with 10 bases in between. CDR3 sequence reads: CASSQLTFSTDTQYF. In DNA, the CDR3 is TGCGCCAGCAGCCAGCTGACTTTCAGCACAGATACGCAGTATTTT.

The chain links TRBV19 to TRBJ2-1; D assignment may be TRBD1 or TRBD2 (6 bases each). In germline, CDR1 is LNHDA, CDR2 SQIVND (reference sequence). Trimming stripped 3 bases from V and 2 bases from J, with 14 bases between. The CDR3 runs to 16 residues. CDR3 DNA: TGTGCCAGTAGTATTGGGGGGTACAGGGCCTACAATGAGCAGTTCTTC. Protein sequence: CASSIGGYRAYNEQFF.

The sample holds a few counts of this clone. The CDR3 DNA reads as TGTGCCGTAATAATCCTGACTGAAGCTTTCTTT. Translated, it gives CAVIILTEAFF. V usage is TRBV30 and J usage is TRBJ1-1, with D hard to call. Trimming left V 8 bases short and J 5 bases short, with 12 bases between. Germline CDR1 GTSNPN, CDR2 SVGIG (reference sequence). The CDR3 runs to 11 residues.

This rearrangement joins TRBV5-5 to TRBJ1-4; unclear D gene. The germline CDR1 and CDR2 sequences are SGHKS and YYEKEE (reference sequence). Trimming removed 4 bases at V and 0 bases at J, with 13 bases between. The CDR3 sequence is 16 residues long. The CDR3 coding sequence is TGTGCCAGCAGCGGAACAGACGATGCAACTAATGAAAAACTGTTTTTT. Residues: CASSGTDDATNEKLFF.

The chain combines TRBV4-1 with TRBJ2-7; 9 bases line up with TRBD2. CDR3 size: 16 residues. With V trimmed by 4 bases and J by 3 bases, 10 bases remained unmatched. Looked up from germline, CDR1 is MGHRA and CDR2 is YSYEKL. The CDR3 loop reads CASSPRGREGLYEQYF. CDR3 DNA sequence: TGCGCCAGCAGCCCGAGGGGGCGGGAGGGTCTCTACGAGCAGTACTTC.

The chain combines TRBV6-4 with TRBJ1-1, with TRBD1 matching 7 bases. V was clipped by 5 bases and J by 1 base; unmatched bases: 7. Looked up from germline, CDR1 is MRHNA and CDR2 is SNTAGT. The length of the CDR3 is 15 residues. CDR3 sequence (DNA): TGTGCCAGCAGTTACTGGGGACAGTCGAACACTGAAGCTTTCTTT. It is translated as CASSYWGQSNTEAFF.

J is TRBJ2-1 and V is TRBV29-1; D is perhaps TRBD2 (5 bases). The V end lost 4 bases, the J end lost 0 bases, and 13 bases lay between the germline ends. The CDR3 runs 15 residues. Germline V CDR1 and CDR2: SQVTM, ANQGSEA. The DNA for the CDR3 is TGCAGCGTTGCCCCTGGAGGAAGCTCCTACAATGAGCAGTTCTTC. Encoded protein: CSVAPGGSSYNEQFF.

The V call is TRBV6-1, the J call TRBJ1-2; D uncertain. V dropped 7 bases and J dropped 2 bases, with 17 bases sitting between them. Per germline, CDR1 MNHNS and CDR2 SASEGT. The CDR3 sequence is 15 residues long. CDR3 nucleotides: TGTGCCAGCACCAAGGTTCTGGGCATCAACTATGGCTACACCTTC. Protein sequence: CASTKVLGINYGYTF.

The chain joins TRBV27 to TRBJ1-4; D ambiguous. CDR1 and CDR2 from the germline V gene are MNHEY and SMNVEV (reference sequence). CDR3 size: 17 residues. Trimming took 6 bases from V and 2 from J, leaving 19 bases between them. CDR3 nucleotide sequence: TGTGCCAGCAGGGCCGCGCGCGGTAAGGCGACTAATGAAAAACTGTTTTTT. Translated: CASRAARGKATNEKLFF.

The chain couples TRBV11-1 to TRBJ1-6, with a possible D match to TRBD1 (6 bases). Trimming took 5 bases from V and 5 from J, leaving 10 bases between them. CDR1 SGHAT and CDR2 FQDESV come from the germline V gene (reference sequence). The CDR3 has 14 amino acids. The CDR3 loop reads CASSRRGNNSPLHF. The CDR3 DNA reads TGTGCCAGCAGCCGCAGGGGAAATAATTCACCCCTCCACTTT.

This rearrangement joins TRBV2 to TRBJ1-2; no firm D call. CDR1 and CDR2 (germline): SNHLY, FYNNEI. Trimming removed 4 bases at V and 1 base at J, with 10 bases between. This CDR3 has 14 residues. The CDR3 spells CASSATTVNYGYTF. CDR3 coding DNA: TGTGCCAGCAGTGCCACTACAGTTAACTATGGCTACACCTTC.

This chain connects TRBV7-9 to TRBJ1-4; TRBD1 is a possible D gene (6 bases). Between the trimmed V and J ends, which lost 5 bases and 7 bases, there was a span of 17 bases. Germline CDR1 SEHNR, CDR2 FQNEAQ (reference sequence). The CDR3 loop spans 15 amino acids. The CDR3 DNA sequence: TGTGCCAGCAGCAGCAGGGGTATGTTGAGTGAAAAACTGTTTTTT. This translates into CASSSRGMLSEKLFF.

The rearrangement links TRBV28 to TRBJ2-2; a weak D match, TRBD2 (6 bases). The V end was cut by 2 bases, the J end by 1 base, with 14 bases between. Germline CDR1 reads MDHEN; CDR2 reads SYDVKM. This CDR3 has 17 residues. The CDR3 is CASSLVFGRGNTGELFF. DNA of the CDR3: TGTGCCAGCAGTTTAGTCTTTGGGCGGGGGAACACCGGGGAGCTGTTTTTT.

This sequence joins TRBV9 and TRBJ2-2; 12 bases match TRBD2. The length of the CDR3 is 15 residues. Trimming cost V 6 bases and J 6 bases; bases outside gene matches: 6. Germline CDR1 is SGDLS and CDR2 is YYNGEE. The CDR3 sequence is CASTALAGGSGELFF. The CDR3 region has the DNA TGTGCCAGCACAGCGCTAGCGGGAGGGTCCGGGGAGCTGTTTTTT.

The chain uses TRBV6-1 and TRBJ1-1, with D unclear. The CDR3 loop spans 13 amino acids. The V gene's germline CDR1 is MNHNS and CDR2 SASEGT. Between the trimmed V and J ends, which lost 5 bases and 1 base, there was a span of 8 bases. The CDR3 reads CASSLSQNTEAFF. As DNA, the CDR3 is TGTGCCAGCAGTCTCAGCCAGAACACTGAAGCTTTCTTT.

The V gene is TRBV10-3, the J gene TRBJ2-1; 7 bases agree with TRBD1. V shed 6 bases and J 8 bases; nucleotides not matched to a gene: 4. CDR3 length: 12 residues. Germline V gene data show CDR1 as ENHRY and CDR2 as SYGVKD. The CDR3 bases are TGTGCCATCAGCCTAGGGGGCTATGAGCAGTTCTTC. It codes for CAISLGGYEQFF.